Below, 26 T cell receptor beta chains from the same sample are listed, as sequenced in a study of regulatory T cells in long-lasting Graves disease. Time point reported: persistent/refractory GD, antithyroid drugs over 5 years with positive TRAb. Preparation of the TCR library used RNA extracted from PBMCs. HTBI primers from iRepertoire and Arm-PCR of CDR3 regions yielded the TCR beta libraries. TCRdb redid the calling of the multiplex PCR reads with MiXCR, one entry per CDR3 protein. Counted here are about 470,000 distinct CDR3 sequences, roughly a fifth occurring once; the ten biggest clones make up about 7%. The material sequenced was peripheral blood mononuclear cells (PBMCs), taken when the disease was refractory, from a patient treated with antithyroid drugs. Every receptor here comes from a female donor with Graves disease.

This clonotype was seen more than once but under ten times. The chain employs TRBV5-6 and TRBJ2-7; TRBD1 matches 9 bases. Germline-derived CDR1 and CDR2 are SGHDT and YYEEEE. With V trimmed by 5 bases and J by 4 bases, 7 bases remained unmatched. The CDR3 loop spans 14 amino acids. In DNA form, the CDR3 reads TGTGCCAGCAGAACCGGGACAGGGTTGTACGAGCAGTACTTC. Protein sequence: CASRTGTGLYEQYF.

This clonotype was observed a handful of times. This chain uses TRBV11-3 with TRBJ2-7; 7 bases fit TRBD1. Per the germline V gene, CDR1 is SGHNT and CDR2 is YENEEA. The CDR3 is 16 residues long. J was trimmed by 0 bases and V by 5 bases; bases with no gene match: 10. The DNA of the CDR3 is TGTGCCAGCAGCGGGGTTTTTGGGACAGACTCCTACGAGCAGTACTTC. Protein sequence: CASSGVFGTDSYEQYF.

This clonotype was found many times. The chain combines TRBV27 with TRBJ2-7; unclear D gene. The CDR3 extends over 13 amino acids. Germline values: CDR1 MNHEY, CDR2 SMNVEV (reference sequence). Deletions cut 5 bases from V and 2 bases from J, with 10 bases between. The CDR3 DNA sequence: TGTGCCAGCAGTCTCGACGTAGCCTACGAGCAGTACTTC. It is translated as CASSLDVAYEQYF.

This clonotype was seen at least ten times. This chain uses TRBV29-1 with TRBJ1-1; no definite D call. Trimming removed 6 bases from V and 5 bases from J, with 13 bases in between. The CDR3 loop spans 12 amino acids. The germline gives CDR1 SQVTM, CDR2 ANQGSEA. The CDR3 spells CSVDLEPTEAFF. The CDR3, as DNA: TGCAGCGTGGACCTAGAACCGACTGAAGCTTTCTTT. Filled out from reference TRBV29-1 and TRBJ1-1, the complete variable domain reads SAVISQKPSRDICQRGTSLTIQCQVDSQVTMMFWYRQQPGQSLTLIATANQGSEATYESGFVIDKFPISRPNLTFSTLTVSNMSPEDSSIYLCSVDLEPTEAFFGQGTRLTVV.

As concerns this clonotype: A much larger clone lies one base from this, so it may be a read error. The chain uses TRBV28 and TRBJ1-1; no definite D call. The germline V gene encodes CDR1 MDHEN and CDR2 SYDVKM. V lost 3 bases and J lost 2, with 19 bases in between. This CDR3 region has 17 residues. The CDR3 sequence: CASSFDRFGRRNTEAFF. The DNA of the CDR3 is TGTGCCAGCAGTTTTGACCGGTTCGGGCGGAGAAACACTGAAGCTTTCTTT.

A single count supports this clonotype. The CDR3 DNA reads TGTGCCAGCAGCTTGGGGGGGTTGGGGGCTAACTATGGCTACACCTTC. Translation gives CASSLGGLGANYGYTF. This sequence joins TRBV7-6 and TRBJ1-2; D is possibly TRBD1 (5 bases). Germline CDR1 and CDR2: SGHVS and FNYEAQ. Trimming left V 3 bases short and J 0 bases short, with 14 bases between. The CDR3 is 16 amino acids.

The chain links TRBV7-3 to TRBJ2-6; no definite D call. Germline-derived CDR1 and CDR2 are SGHTA and FQGTGA. The V end was cut by 5 bases, the J end by 0 bases, with 17 bases between. This CDR3 has 18 amino acids. CDR3 region: CASSPFLDGYSGANVLTF. DNA of the CDR3: TGTGCCAGCAGCCCGTTCCTAGACGGCTACTCTGGGGCCAACGTCCTGACTTTC.

The chain has TRBV7-3 and TRBJ1-1, with no clear D. Per germline, CDR1 SGHTA and CDR2 FQGTGA. The CDR3 totals 16 residues. V was pared by 0 bases and J by 5 bases, with 16 bases between. The chain's CDR3 is CASSLTPEGRVTEAFF. The CDR3, as DNA: TGTGCCAGCAGCTTAACCCCAGAGGGAAGGGTTACTGAAGCTTTCTTT. Together with reference TRBV7-3 and TRBJ1-1, the CDR3 gives the full variable domain: GAGVSQTPSNKVTEKGKYVELRCDPISGHTALYWYRQSLGQGPEFLIYFQGTGAADDSGLPNDRFFAVRPEGSVSTLKIQRTERGDSAVYLCASSLTPEGRVTEAFFGQGTRLTVV.

This clonotype was seen a few times. V gene TRBV6-1 combines with J gene TRBJ2-7; tentatively, D is TRBD2 (6 bases). The ends were cut back, 6 bases at V and 7 bases at J, with 19 bases in the middle. The CDR3 extends over 14 amino acids. Germline assignment: CDR1 MNHNS and CDR2 SASEGT. This chain's CDR3 is CASSLGTPAREQYF. For the CDR3, the DNA is TGTGCCAGCAGCCTCGGGACTCCGGCACGGGAGCAGTACTTC.

This clonotype was observed a few times. CDR3 nucleotide sequence: TGTGCCAGCAGTATCCAGACAGTTCTCTCCTACAATGAGCAGTTCTTC. It yields the protein CASSIQTVLSYNEQFF. This rearrangement joins TRBV28 to TRBJ2-1; D may be TRBD1 (5 bases). Trimming removed 5 bases from V and 0 bases from J, with 14 bases in between. Germline assignment: CDR1 MDHEN and CDR2 SYDVKM. The CDR3 is 16 amino acids.

Concerning this clonotype: The junction shows a germline mismatch at one end, possibly a read error. This sequence joins TRBV28 and TRBJ1-5; the match to TRBD1 covers 10 bases. This CDR3 spans 16 amino acids. Per germline, CDR1 MDHEN and CDR2 SYDVKM. CDR3 DNA: TGTGCCTGCAGAGGTTTGGGACAGGGGAGCAATCAGCCCCAGCATTTT. Its protein product is CACRGLGQGSNQPQHF.

This clonotype was seen a few times. The rearrangement joins TRBV19 to TRBJ1-2; TRBD1 matches 7 bases. The CDR3 has 15 amino acids. Germline values: CDR1 LNHDA, CDR2 SQIVND (reference sequence). The J segment lost 5 bases and the V segment lost 0 bases, leaving 6 bases of the junction unmatched. Written as DNA, the CDR3 is TGTGCCAGTAGTATAGACCGGACAGGAATATATGGCTACACCTTC. Protein product: CASSIDRTGIYGYTF.

The V gene is TRBV19, the J gene TRBJ1-5; D uncertain. Germline V gene sequence: CDR1 LNHDA, CDR2 SQIVND (reference sequence). The CDR3 has 14 amino acids. V lost 7 bases to trimming and J lost 5 bases, with 15 bases between them. The CDR3 loop is CASTPVSADQPQHF. The DNA of the CDR3 is TGTGCCAGTACACCCGTCTCCGCCGATCAGCCCCAGCATTTT.

At least ten counts were recorded for this clonotype. V is TRBV28 and J is TRBJ2-7, with D possibly TRBD1 on 6 matching bases. The germline V and J ends were trimmed by 1 base and 2 bases, with 9 bases remaining between them. Per germline, CDR1 MDHEN and CDR2 SYDVKM. This CDR3 has 14 residues. CDR3 sequence reads: CASSLSTGTYEQYF. The DNA of the CDR3 is TGTGCCAGCAGTTTATCGACAGGTACCTACGAGCAGTACTTC.

As to this clonotype: This could be a read error, since a much larger clone is one nucleotide away. CDR3 coding DNA: TGTGCCAGCAGCGGCAGCGTCCAGTTTTACGAGCAGTACTTC. It is translated as CASSGSVQFYEQYF. This chain joins TRBV6-1 and TRBJ2-7; no clear D gene. Trimming removed 6 bases at V and 4 bases at J, with 16 bases between. The CDR3 length is 14 residues. In germline, CDR1 is MNHNS, CDR2 SASEGT.

This clonotype has more than one count but fewer than ten. V gene TRBV6-1 combines with J gene TRBJ1-2; D may be TRBD1 (6 bases). Trimming stripped 6 bases from V and 4 bases from J, with 18 bases between. This CDR3 is built from 15 residues. Germline CDR1 is MNHNS and CDR2 is SASEGT. CDR3 residues: CASSLGQTSSYGYTF. The CDR3 nucleotides read TGTGCCAGCAGCTTAGGACAGACAAGTAGCTATGGCTACACCTTC.

Many counts were recorded for this clonotype. This chain links TRBV6-1 with TRBJ2-7; maybe TRBD2 (6 bases). The germline V gene has CDR1 MNHNS and CDR2 SASEGT. CDR3 length: 14 residues. The ends were cut back, 4 bases at V and 4 bases at J, with 14 bases in the middle. The CDR3 coding sequence is TGTGCCAGCAGTGCCGGACACGGAGGGTACGAGCAGTACTTC. It yields the protein CASSAGHGGYEQYF.

This clonotype occurred many times. CDR3 in amino acids: CASIGQLGNTGELFF. CDR3 DNA: TGTGCCAGCATAGGACAGCTAGGGAACACCGGGGAGCTGTTTTTT. V usage is TRBV2 and J usage is TRBJ2-2; a possible D gene is TRBD1 (6 bases). Germline loops: CDR1 SNHLY, CDR2 FYNNEI. The CDR3 has 15 amino acids. V was trimmed by 7 bases and J by 1 base, leaving 13 bases between them.

As regards this clonotype: This may come from a read error, since a much larger clone is one base off. The V and J genes are TRBV28 and TRBJ2-5; D gene ambiguous. CDR3 length: 13 residues. Germline V gives CDR1 MDHEN, CDR2 SYDVKM. In nucleotides, the CDR3 is TGTGCCGGCAGTCTTACAGTGAGAGAGACCCAGTACTTC. This sequence encodes CAGSLTVRETQYF. Filled out from reference TRBV28 and TRBJ2-5, the complete variable domain reads DVKVTQSSRYLVKRTGEKVFLECVQDMDHENMFWYRQDPGLGLRLIYFSYDVKMKEKGDIPEGYSVSREKKERFSLILESASTNQTSMYLCAGSLTVRETQYFGPGTRLLVL.

This clonotype was found a few times. This chain connects TRBV5-1 to TRBJ2-5; 7 positions agree with TRBD1. The CDR3 covers 14 residues. J was trimmed by 3 bases and V by 4 bases; bases with no gene match: 6. In germline, CDR1 is SGHRS, CDR2 YFSETQ. CDR3 sequence (DNA): TGCGCCAGCAGCGAATACAGGGGCGAAGAGACCCAGTACTTC. Its translation: CASSEYRGEETQYF.

This clonotype was counted many times. The gene calls are TRBV24-1 and TRBJ2-2; the match to TRBD1 covers 7 bases. V was clipped by 7 bases and J by 0 bases; unmatched bases: 7. Germline loops: CDR1 KGHDR, CDR2 SFDVKD. There are 16 residues in the CDR3. Here the CDR3 reads CATRSQGNANTGELFF. CDR3 sequence (DNA): TGTGCCACCAGGTCACAGGGGAATGCGAACACCGGGGAGCTGTTTTTT.

At least ten counts were recorded for this clonotype. The V and J genes are TRBV24-1 and TRBJ1-4, with a possible D match to TRBD1 (5 bases). The CDR3 contains 15 residues. CDR1 KGHDR and CDR2 SFDVKD come from the germline V gene. The V end lost 3 bases, the J end lost 8 bases, and 15 bases lay between the germline ends. CDR3 bases: TGTGCCACCAGTGATGCCCGGGGGACGGCGGAAAAACTGTTTTTT. It is translated as CATSDARGTAEKLFF.

This clonotype was seen at least ten times. The chain is built from TRBV28 and TRBJ1-5; tentative D call: TRBD1 (5 bases). The CDR3 is made up of 15 amino acids. The germline gives CDR1 MDHEN, CDR2 SYDVKM. Trimming took 2 bases from V and 2 from J, leaving 10 bases between them. CDR3 sequence reads: CASSLPRDGNQPQHF. CDR3 DNA: TGTGCCAGCAGTTTACCTCGGGACGGCAATCAGCCCCAGCATTTT.

The rearrangement uses TRBV5-1 and TRBJ2-2; 9 bases are a match to TRBD2. Germline CDR1 SGHRS, CDR2 YFSETQ. V lost 4 bases to trimming and J lost 1 base; unmatched junction nucleotides: 2. This CDR3 region has 15 residues. The CDR3 nucleotides read TGCGCCAGCAGCGTTAGCGGGGGGAACACCGGGGAGCTGTTTTTT. Protein sequence: CASSVSGGNTGELFF.

The chain recombines TRBV10-3 with TRBJ2-5; perhaps TRBD2 as D (6 bases). Germline CDR1 ENHRY, CDR2 SYGVKD. CDR3 length equals 13 residues. V was cut by 6 bases and J by 5 bases, with 13 bases left in between. Written as DNA, the CDR3 is TGTGCCATCAGAAGGCGGGAAAGTGAGACCCAGTACTTC. It is translated as CAIRRRESETQYF.

This clonotype was counted between two and nine times. The chain combines TRBV29-1 with TRBJ2-7; no definite D call. V lost 3 bases and J 0 bases, leaving 12 bases between the germline ends. Germline V gives CDR1 SQVTM, CDR2 ANQGSEA. CDR3 length: 14 residues. The CDR3 sequence is CSVEASTSSYEQYF. CDR3 bases: TGCAGCGTTGAGGCCTCCACGAGCTCCTACGAGCAGTACTTC.